This T cell receptor (beta chain) is from a study of vaccination and CD4 T cells after COVID-19. The assay that was used to sequence DNA from cultured CD4+ T cells was the Oncomine TCR Beta short-read assay. Scientists extracted genomic DNA from CD4+ T cells grown in culture. Each CDR3 protein is one row after TCRdb ran MiXCR on the PCR reads. The repertoire holds some 24,000 distinct CDR3 sequences, about 40% seen once, with roughly 4.1% in the top ten. Details on this clonotype: No antigen is known for it.

The V gene end was trimmed by 4 bases and the J gene end by 6 bases; junction bases not matched to a gene: 0. CDR1 is SEHNR and CDR2 is FQNEAQ in the germline V gene (reference sequence). This CDR3 region has 12 residues. As to time point: late sampling 161 to 241 days after vaccination in three convalescent patients. Treatment noted: roughly 10-day PBMC culture with coronavirus spike peptide pools or control peptides (ViraFEST assay). T cells were expanded with peptide pools, and expanded clonotypes were identified by TCR sequencing. This chain links TRBV7-9 with TRBJ1-1; TRBD1 matches 9 bases. Sequenced here: CD4+ T cells from blood, cultured in vitro, sampled about 7 months after SARS-CoV-2 vaccination. The clonotype originates from a human donor who had recovered from COVID-19. This CDR3 is CASSWTGAEAFF. CDR3 coding DNA: TGTGCCAGCAGCTGGACAGGGGCTGAAGCTTTCTTT.